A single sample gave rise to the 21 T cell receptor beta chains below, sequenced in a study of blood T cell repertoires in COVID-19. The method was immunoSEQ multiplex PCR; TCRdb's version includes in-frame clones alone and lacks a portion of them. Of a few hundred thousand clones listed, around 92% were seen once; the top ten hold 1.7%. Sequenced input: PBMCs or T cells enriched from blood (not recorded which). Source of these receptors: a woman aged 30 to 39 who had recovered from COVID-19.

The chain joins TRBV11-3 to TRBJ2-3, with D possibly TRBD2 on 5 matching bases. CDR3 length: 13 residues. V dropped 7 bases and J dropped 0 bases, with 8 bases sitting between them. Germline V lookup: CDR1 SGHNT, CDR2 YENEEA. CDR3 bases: TGTGCCAGCAAGGACTCGAGCACAGATACGCAGTATTTT. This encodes CASKDSSTDTQYF.

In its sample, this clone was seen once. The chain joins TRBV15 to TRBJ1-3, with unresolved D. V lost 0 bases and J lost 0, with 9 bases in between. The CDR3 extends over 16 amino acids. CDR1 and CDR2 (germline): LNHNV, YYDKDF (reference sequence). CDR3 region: CATSRDGLLSGNTIYF. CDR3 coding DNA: TGTGCCACCAGCAGAGATGGACTTCTCTCTGGAAACACCATATATTTT.

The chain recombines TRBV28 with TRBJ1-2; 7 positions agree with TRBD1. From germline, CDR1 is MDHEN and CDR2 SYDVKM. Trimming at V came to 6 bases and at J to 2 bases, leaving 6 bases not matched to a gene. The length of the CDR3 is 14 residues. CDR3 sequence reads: CASSLQGVNYGYTF. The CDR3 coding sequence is TGTGCCAGCAGCCTTCAGGGGGTCAACTATGGCTACACCTTC.

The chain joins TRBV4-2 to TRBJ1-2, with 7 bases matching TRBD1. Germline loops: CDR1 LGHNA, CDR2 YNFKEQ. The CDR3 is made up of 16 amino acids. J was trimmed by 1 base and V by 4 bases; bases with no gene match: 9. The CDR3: CASSLLSAGGNYGYTF. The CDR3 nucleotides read TGTGCCAGCAGCCTACTCTCGGCAGGGGGTAACTATGGCTACACCTTC.

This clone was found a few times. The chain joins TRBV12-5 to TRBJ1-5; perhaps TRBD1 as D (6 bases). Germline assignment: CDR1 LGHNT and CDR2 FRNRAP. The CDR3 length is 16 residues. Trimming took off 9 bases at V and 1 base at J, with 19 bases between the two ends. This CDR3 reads CASSETRDKSNQPQHF. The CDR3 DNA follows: TGTGCTAGCAGCGAGACTCGGGACAAGAGCAATCAGCCCCAGCATTTT.

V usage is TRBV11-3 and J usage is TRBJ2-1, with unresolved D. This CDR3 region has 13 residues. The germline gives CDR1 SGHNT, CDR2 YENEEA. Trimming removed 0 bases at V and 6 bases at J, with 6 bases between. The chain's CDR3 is CASSLDSGNEQFF. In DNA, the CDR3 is TGTGCCAGCAGCTTAGATAGTGGCAATGAGCAGTTCTTC.

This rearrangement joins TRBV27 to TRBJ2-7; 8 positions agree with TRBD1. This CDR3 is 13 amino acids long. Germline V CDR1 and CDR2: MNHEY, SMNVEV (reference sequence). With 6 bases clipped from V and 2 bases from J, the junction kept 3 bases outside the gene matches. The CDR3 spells CASSETGAYEQYF. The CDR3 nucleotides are TGTGCCAGCAGCGAGACAGGGGCCTACGAGCAGTACTTC.

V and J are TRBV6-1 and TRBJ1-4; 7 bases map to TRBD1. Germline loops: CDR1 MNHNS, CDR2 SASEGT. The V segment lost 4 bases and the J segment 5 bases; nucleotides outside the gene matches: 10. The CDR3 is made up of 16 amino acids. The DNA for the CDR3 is TGTGCCAGCAGTGCTCAGATTACAGGGGTAAATGAAAAACTGTTTTTT. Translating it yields CASSAQITGVNEKLFF.

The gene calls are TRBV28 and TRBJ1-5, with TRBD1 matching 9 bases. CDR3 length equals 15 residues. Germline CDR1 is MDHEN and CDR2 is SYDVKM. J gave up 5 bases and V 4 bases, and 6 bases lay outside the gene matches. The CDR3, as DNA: TGTGCCAGCAGTTCGCGGGGACAGGGTTATCAGCCCCAGCATTTT. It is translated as CASSSRGQGYQPQHF. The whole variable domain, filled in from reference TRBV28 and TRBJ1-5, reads DVKVTQSSRYLVKRTGEKVFLECVQDMDHENMFWYRQDPGLGLRLIYFSYDVKMKEKGDIPEGYSVSREKKERFSLILESASTNQTSMYLCASSSRGQGYQPQHFGDGTRLSIL.

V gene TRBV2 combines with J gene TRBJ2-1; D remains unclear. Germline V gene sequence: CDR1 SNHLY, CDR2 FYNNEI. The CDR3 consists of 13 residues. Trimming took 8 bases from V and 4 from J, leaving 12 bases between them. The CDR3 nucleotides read TGTGCCAGCTCAACCGGTATTTACAATGAGCAGTTCTTC. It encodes CASSTGIYNEQFF.

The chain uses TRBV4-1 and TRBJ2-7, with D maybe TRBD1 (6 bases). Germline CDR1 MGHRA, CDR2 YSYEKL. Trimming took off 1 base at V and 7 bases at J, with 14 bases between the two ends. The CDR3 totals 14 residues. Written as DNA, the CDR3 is TGCGCCAGCAGCCAAGTGGCAGGGGTGGAAGAGCAGTACTTC. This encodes CASSQVAGVEEQYF.

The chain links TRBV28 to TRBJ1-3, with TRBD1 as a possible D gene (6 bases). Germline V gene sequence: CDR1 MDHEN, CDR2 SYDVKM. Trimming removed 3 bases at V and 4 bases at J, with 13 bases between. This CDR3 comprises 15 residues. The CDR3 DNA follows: TGTGCCAGCAGTTTCTTGGACAGATCAGGAAACACCATATATTTT. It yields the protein CASSFLDRSGNTIYF.

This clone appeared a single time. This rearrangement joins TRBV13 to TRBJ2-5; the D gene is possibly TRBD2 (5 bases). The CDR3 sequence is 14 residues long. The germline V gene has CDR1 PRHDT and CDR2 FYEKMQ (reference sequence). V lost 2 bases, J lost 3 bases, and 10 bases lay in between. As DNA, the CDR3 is TGTGCCAGCAGCTTAACCGGGGAGAAAGAGACCCAGTACTTC. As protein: CASSLTGEKETQYF.

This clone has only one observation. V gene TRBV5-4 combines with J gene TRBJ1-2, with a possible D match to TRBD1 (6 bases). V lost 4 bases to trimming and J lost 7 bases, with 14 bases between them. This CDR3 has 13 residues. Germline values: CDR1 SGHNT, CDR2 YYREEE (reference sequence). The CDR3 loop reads CASSINREGGYTF. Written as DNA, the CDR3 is TGTGCCAGCAGCATCAACAGGGAAGGTGGCTACACCTTC.

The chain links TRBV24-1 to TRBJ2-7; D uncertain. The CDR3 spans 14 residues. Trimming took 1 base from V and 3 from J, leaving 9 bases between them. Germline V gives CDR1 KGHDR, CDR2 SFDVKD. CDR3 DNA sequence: TGTGCCACCAGTGATTTTAGCTCTTGCTACGAGCAGTACTTC. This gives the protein CATSDFSSCYEQYF.

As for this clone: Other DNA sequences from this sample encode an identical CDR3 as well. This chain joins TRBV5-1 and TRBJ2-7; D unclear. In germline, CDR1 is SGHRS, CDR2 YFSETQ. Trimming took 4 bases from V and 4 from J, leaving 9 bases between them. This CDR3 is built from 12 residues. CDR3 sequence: CASSPRGYEQYF. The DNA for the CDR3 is TGCGCCAGCAGCCCACGAGGTTACGAGCAGTACTTC. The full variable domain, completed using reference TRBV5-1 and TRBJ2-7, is KAGVTQTPRYLIKTRGQQVTLSCSPISGHRSVSWYQQTPGQGLQFLFEYFSETQRNKGNFPGRFSGRQFSNSRSEMNVSTLELGDSALYLCASSPRGYEQYFGPGTRLTVT.

The DNA of the CDR3 is TGTGCCAGCAGCGTACAGGGGGCAAGTTCACCCCTCCACTTT. It is translated as CASSVQGASSPLHF. The chain combines TRBV3-1 (or the pseudogene TRBV3-2) with TRBJ1-6; 9 bases are shared with TRBD1. The CDR3 has 14 amino acids. V lost 5 bases, J lost 9 bases, and 5 bases stayed unmatched. Germline CDR1 and CDR2: LGHDT and YNNKEL (reference sequence).

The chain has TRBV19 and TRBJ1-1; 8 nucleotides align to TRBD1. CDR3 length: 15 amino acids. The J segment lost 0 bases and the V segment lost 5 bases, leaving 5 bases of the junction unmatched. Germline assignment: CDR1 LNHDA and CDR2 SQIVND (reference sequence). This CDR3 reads CASSDRGEMNTEAFF. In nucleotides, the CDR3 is TGTGCCAGTAGTGACAGGGGTGAAATGAACACTGAAGCTTTCTTT.

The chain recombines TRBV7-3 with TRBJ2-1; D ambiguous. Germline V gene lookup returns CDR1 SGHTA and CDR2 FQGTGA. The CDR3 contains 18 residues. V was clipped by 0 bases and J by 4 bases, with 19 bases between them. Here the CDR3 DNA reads TGTGCCAGCAGCTTAACGGGTGGCGGTTTTGATGGGTACAATGAGCAGTTCTTC. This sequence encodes CASSLTGGGFDGYNEQFF. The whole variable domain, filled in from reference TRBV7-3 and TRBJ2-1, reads GAGVSQTPSNKVTEKGKYVELRCDPISGHTALYWYRQSLGQGPEFLIYFQGTGAADDSGLPNDRFFAVRPEGSVSTLKIQRTERGDSAVYLCASSLTGGGFDGYNEQFFGPGTRLTVL.

The chain's CDR3 is CASSPKTGGDTGELFF. The CDR3 DNA is TGTGCCAGCTCACCAAAGACAGGGGGCGACACCGGGGAGCTGTTTTTT. The chain couples TRBV18 to TRBJ2-2; 10 bases agree with TRBD1. CDR3 length equals 16 residues. Germline V gene data show CDR1 as KGHSH and CDR2 as LQKENI. Losses at the gene ends were 2 bases for V and 3 bases for J; bases not matched to a gene: 3.

The CDR3 region is CATSRDLTGRWYNEQFF. CDR3 DNA sequence: TGTGCCACCAGCAGAGATCTGACAGGGAGGTGGTACAATGAGCAGTTCTTC. The chain combines TRBV15 with TRBJ2-1; weak D call: TRBD1 (7 bases). There are 17 residues in the CDR3. V lost 0 bases, J lost 4 bases, and 16 bases lay in between. The germline CDR1 and CDR2 sequences are LNHNV and YYDKDF (reference sequence). Supplemented by reference TRBV15 and TRBJ2-1, the full variable domain reads DAMVIQNPRYQVTQFGKPVTLSCSQTLNHNVMYWYQQKSSQAPKLLFHYYDKDFNNEADTPDNFQSRRPNTSFCFLDIRSPGLGDTAMYLCATSRDLTGRWYNEQFFGPGTRLTVL.